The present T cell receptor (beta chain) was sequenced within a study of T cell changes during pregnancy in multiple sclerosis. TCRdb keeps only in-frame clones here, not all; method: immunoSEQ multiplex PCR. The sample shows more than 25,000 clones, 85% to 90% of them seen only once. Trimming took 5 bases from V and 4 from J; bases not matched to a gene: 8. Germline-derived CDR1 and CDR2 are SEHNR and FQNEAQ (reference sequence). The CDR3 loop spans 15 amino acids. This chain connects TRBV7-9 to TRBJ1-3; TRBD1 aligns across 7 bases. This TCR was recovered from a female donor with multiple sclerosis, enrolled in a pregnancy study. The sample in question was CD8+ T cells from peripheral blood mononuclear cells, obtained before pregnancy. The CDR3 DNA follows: TGTGCCAGCAGCAATACAGGGGCGAGGGGAAACACCATATATTTT. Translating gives CASSNTGARGNTIYF.